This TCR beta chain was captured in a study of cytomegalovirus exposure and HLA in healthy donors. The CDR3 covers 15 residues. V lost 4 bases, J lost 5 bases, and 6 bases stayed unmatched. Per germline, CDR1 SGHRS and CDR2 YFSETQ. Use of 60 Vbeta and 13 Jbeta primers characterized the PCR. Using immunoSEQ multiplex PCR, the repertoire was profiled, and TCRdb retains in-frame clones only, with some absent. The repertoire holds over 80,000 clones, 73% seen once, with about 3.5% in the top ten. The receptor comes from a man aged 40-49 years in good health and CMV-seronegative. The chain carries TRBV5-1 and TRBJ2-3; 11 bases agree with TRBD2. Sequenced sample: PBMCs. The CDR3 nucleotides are TGCGCCAGCAGCCTTATAGGACTAGCGGGAGATACGCAGTATTTT. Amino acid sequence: CASSLIGLAGDTQYF.